Listed here are 28 T cell receptor beta chains from one sample, sequenced in a study of PD-L1 blockade in urothelial cancer. TCRdb's copy holds only in-frame clones and misses some; the assay was immunoSEQ multiplex PCR. Here the sample spans 50,000 to 55,000 clones, about 80% being singletons. The sample's time point: pretreatment peripheral blood. Sequenced material: PBMCs, taken around atezolizumab (anti-PD-L1) treatment. These receptors were taken from a man in his fifties with urothelial cancer.

The rearrangement uses TRBV10-2 and TRBJ2-3, with a tentative D call TRBD2 (5 bases). The V gene lost 2 bases and the J gene lost 5 bases, with 14 bases spanning the gap. Germline lookup yields CDR1 WSHSY and CDR2 SAAADI. This CDR3 has 15 residues. The CDR3 region has the DNA TGCGCCAGCAGTGAGCCTGAAAGGAGGTTAGATACGCAGTATTTT. Amino acid sequence: CASSEPERRLDTQYF.

This clone was observed a single time. The chain carries TRBV11-2 and TRBJ2-2; D uncertain. The CDR3 is 16 residues long. Germline loops: CDR1 SGHAT, CDR2 FQNNGV. Trimming took off 7 bases at V and 0 bases at J, with 15 bases between the two ends. The CDR3 DNA reads TGTGCCAGCATCCTCAACGGGTGGCCGAACACCGGGGAGCTGTTTTTT. Amino acids: CASILNGWPNTGELFF.

This chain uses TRBV28 with TRBJ1-1; a possible D gene is TRBD1 (6 bases). The CDR3 covers 14 residues. The germline V and J ends were trimmed by 6 bases and 5 bases, with 16 bases remaining between them. Germline lookup yields CDR1 MDHEN and CDR2 SYDVKM. This CDR3 is CASRPTGRDTEAFF. In nucleotides, the CDR3 is TGTGCCAGCAGGCCAACAGGGCGTGATACTGAAGCTTTCTTT.

The chain uses TRBV13 and TRBJ2-1, with D possibly being TRBD2 (5 bases). The CDR3 length is 18 residues. Germline V gene sequence: CDR1 PRHDT, CDR2 FYEKMQ (reference sequence). Trimming removed 1 base at V and 2 bases at J, with 18 bases between. This chain's CDR3 is CASSLVQFVGSAYNEQFF. The CDR3 region has the DNA TGTGCCAGCAGCTTAGTTCAGTTTGTGGGGAGCGCCTACAATGAGCAGTTCTTC.

Here the CDR3 DNA reads TGTGCCAGTACCCCTAGAGCGGGGTTTGGAGTCGAGCAGTACTTC. Translated: CASTPRAGFGVEQYF. V gene TRBV19 combines with J gene TRBJ2-7; the match to TRBD2 covers 7 bases. Germline V lookup: CDR1 LNHDA, CDR2 SQIVND (reference sequence). The J segment lost 6 bases and the V segment lost 7 bases, leaving 15 bases of the junction unmatched. CDR3 length equals 15 residues.

The rearrangement uses TRBV2 and TRBJ1-4, with TRBD1 matching over 11 bases. Germline assignment: CDR1 SNHLY and CDR2 FYNNEI. V gave up 6 bases and J gave up 8 bases; unmatched junction bases: 8. The CDR3 is 15 amino acids. CDR3 loop: CASSLPDRGQEKLFF. The DNA of the CDR3 is TGTGCCAGCAGCCTCCCGGACAGGGGGCAGGAAAAACTGTTTTTT.

This clone occurred once. J is TRBJ2-5 and V is TRBV5-1; the D is unclear. Germline V gives CDR1 SGHRS, CDR2 YFSETQ. The CDR3 extends over 15 amino acids. Trimming left V 0 bases short and J 2 bases short, with 11 bases between. The CDR3 region is CASSLAGSLQETQYF. CDR3 DNA: TGCGCCAGCAGCTTGGCCGGTTCGCTACAAGAGACCCAGTACTTC.

The table lists this clone with a few counts. The J gene is TRBJ2-7, the V gene TRBV11-3; D is perhaps TRBD2 (5 bases). The V and J ends lost 7 bases and 2 bases respectively, with 15 bases between them. Per germline, CDR1 SGHNT and CDR2 YENEEA. The CDR3 runs 14 residues. CDR3 sequence (DNA): TGTGCCAGCAAAAGTGGTCGGGATACCTACGAGCAGTACTTC. It codes for CASKSGRDTYEQYF.

The V call is TRBV9, the J call TRBJ1-2, with D perhaps matching TRBD1 (5 bases). CDR3 length: 14 residues. CDR1 is SGDLS and CDR2 is YYNGEE in the germline V gene. Trimming pared 0 bases from V and 7 bases from J, leaving 13 bases between. The CDR3 DNA sequence: TGTGCCAGCAGCGTAGCTTTAGGGGTTAGTGGCTACACCTTC. This codes for CASSVALGVSGYTF.

The CDR3 DNA reads TGTGCCAGCAGTAAGACTAGCGGGATCCAAGAGACCCAGTACTTC. Protein product: CASSKTSGIQETQYF. The chain has TRBV27 and TRBJ2-5; the match to TRBD2 covers 11 bases. CDR3 length equals 15 residues. Germline trimming cut 5 bases from V and 1 base from J; bases unmatched to any gene: 3. Germline assignment: CDR1 MNHEY and CDR2 SMNVEV (reference sequence).

The V and J genes are TRBV7-2 and TRBJ1-5, with 8 bases matching TRBD1. Germline CDR1 is SGHTA and CDR2 is FQGNSA. V shed 2 bases, J shed 6 bases, and the junction held 6 bases outside the gene matches. This CDR3 contains 15 residues. The CDR3 region is CASSLFPTGGQPQHF. CDR3 sequence (DNA): TGTGCCAGCAGCTTATTTCCCACAGGGGGTCAGCCCCAGCATTTT.

The chain is built from TRBV30 and TRBJ2-3; tentative D call: TRBD1 (6 bases). Between the trimmed V and J ends, which lost 3 bases and 3 bases, there was a span of 16 bases. CDR3 length equals 15 residues. CDR1 GTSNPN and CDR2 SVGIG come from the germline V gene (reference sequence). The CDR3 nucleotides are TGTGCCTGGAGGACACAGGGTGGTAAAACAGATACGCAGTATTTT. Amino acids: CAWRTQGGKTDTQYF.

The V gene is TRBV19, the J gene TRBJ1-1, with 7 bases fitting TRBD1. Germline V gives CDR1 LNHDA, CDR2 SQIVND (reference sequence). The J segment lost 0 bases and the V segment lost 5 bases, leaving 6 bases of the junction unmatched. This CDR3 spans 15 amino acids. This chain's CDR3 is CASSGRGGMNTEAFF. CDR3 bases: TGTGCCAGTAGTGGGAGAGGGGGCATGAACACTGAAGCTTTCTTT.

The rearrangement uses TRBV6-1 and TRBJ1-4; D possibly corresponds to TRBD1 (5 bases). This CDR3 contains 15 residues. CDR1 is MNHNS and CDR2 is SASEGT in the germline V gene. Trimming took off 3 bases at V and 4 bases at J, with 12 bases between the two ends. For the CDR3, the DNA is TGTGCCAGCAGTGAGGGGCAGAGCTTTAATGAAAAACTGTTTTTT. As protein: CASSEGQSFNEKLFF.

This chain uses TRBV27 with TRBJ2-5; the D gene is possibly TRBD2 (5 bases). Germline CDR1 MNHEY, CDR2 SMNVEV (reference sequence). The CDR3 is 17 amino acids. Trimming removed 3 bases from V and 5 bases from J, with 22 bases in between. The CDR3 loop reads CASSFRFARGLLETQYF. CDR3 DNA: TGTGCCAGCAGTTTTCGATTCGCTCGTGGACTCCTGGAGACCCAGTACTTC.

The chain carries TRBV7-8 and TRBJ2-7; the match to TRBD2 covers 8 bases. The CDR3 contains 14 residues. The trim removed 5 bases at V and 4 bases at J, leaving 7 bases unmatched. Germline values: CDR1 SGHVS, CDR2 FQNEAQ. The DNA of the CDR3 is TGTGCCAGCAGCCCGGCGGGACTAGGGTACGAGCAGTACTTC. This gives the protein CASSPAGLGYEQYF. Full variable domain (remainder filled in from reference TRBV7-8 and TRBJ2-7): GAGVSQSPRYKVAKRGQDVALRCDPISGHVSLFWYQQALGQGPEFLTYFQNEAQLDKSGLPSDRFFAERPEGSVSTLKIQRTQQEDSAVYLCASSPAGLGYEQYFGPGTRLTVT.

The chain is built from TRBV5-1 and TRBJ2-1; TRBD1 agrees at 10 bases. From germline, CDR1 is SGHRS and CDR2 YFSETQ. The CDR3 is made up of 15 amino acids. Trimming cost V 8 bases and J 3 bases; bases outside gene matches: 8. The CDR3 loop is CASKPGTGDYNEQFF. The CDR3 DNA is TGCGCCAGTAAACCCGGGACAGGGGACTACAATGAGCAGTTCTTC.

This chain joins TRBV30 and TRBJ2-1, with TRBD2 matching over 9 bases. Germline loops: CDR1 GTSNPN, CDR2 SVGIG (reference sequence). This CDR3 has 11 residues. J was trimmed by 15 bases and V by 4 bases; bases with no gene match: 7. This chain's CDR3 is CAWTSGTPMFF. The CDR3 nucleotides read TGTGCCTGGACTAGCGGGACTCCGATGTTCTTC.

The DNA for the CDR3 is TGTGCCAGCAGCGTAGATCGGGGGGCCGCGGGGACCGGGGAGCTGTTTTTT. The encoded protein is CASSVDRGAAGTGELFF. The chain recombines TRBV9 with TRBJ2-2, with D perhaps matching TRBD2 (7 bases). Per germline, CDR1 SGDLS and CDR2 YYNGEE. The CDR3 contains 17 residues. Trimming stripped 0 bases from V and 5 bases from J, with 17 bases between.

This rearrangement joins TRBV15 to TRBJ2-3, with 13 bases lining up with TRBD2. The CDR3 runs to 20 residues. J gave up 6 bases and V 3 bases, and 18 bases lay outside the gene matches. Looked up from germline, CDR1 is LNHNV and CDR2 is YYDKDF (reference sequence). CDR3 residues: CATSSSMGLAGRRWQDTQYF. The CDR3 DNA follows: TGTGCCACCAGCAGTAGTATGGGACTAGCGGGACGACGATGGCAGGATACGCAGTATTTT.

The V call is TRBV7-8, the J call TRBJ2-2; 8 bases fit TRBD2. Germline V gives CDR1 SGHVS, CDR2 FQNEAQ. V lost 2 bases and J lost 7; bases outside the gene matches: 9. The CDR3 has 16 amino acids. The CDR3, as DNA: TGTGCCAGCAGCTTATTAACGGGAGGGCCTTTCGGGGAGCTGTTTTTT. Amino acid sequence: CASSLLTGGPFGELFF.

The CDR3: CAMWTGNSEKLFF. In DNA form, the CDR3 reads TGTGCCATGTGGACAGGGAACAGTGAAAAACTGTTTTTT. The chain combines TRBV5-4 with TRBJ1-4; 8 bases match TRBD1. The CDR3 contains 13 residues. Germline trimming cut 9 bases from V and 7 bases from J; bases unmatched to any gene: 8. Germline loops: CDR1 SGHNT, CDR2 YYREEE (reference sequence).

V usage is TRBV10-3 and J usage is TRBJ2-3; D is perhaps TRBD1 (5 bases). The CDR3 covers 13 residues. Germline CDR1 reads ENHRY; CDR2 reads SYGVKD. V lost 6 bases and J lost 4, with 11 bases in between. CDR3 nucleotide sequence: TGTGCCATCAGAGGGGCCAGCTCAGATACGCAGTATTTT. It yields the protein CAIRGASSDTQYF.

The chain uses TRBV20-1 and TRBJ1-2; no reliable D call. Germline values: CDR1 DFQATT, CDR2 SNEGSKA (reference sequence). V lost 5 bases to trimming and J lost 8 bases, with 12 bases between them. The CDR3 runs to 11 residues. CDR3 sequence: CSAPPGKGYTF. CDR3 DNA sequence: TGCAGTGCTCCGCCGGGGAAAGGCTACACCTTC.

The chain employs TRBV15 and TRBJ2-6; TRBD1 is a possible D gene (6 bases). The germline V and J ends were trimmed by 7 bases and 0 bases, with 16 bases remaining between them. Germline CDR1 reads LNHNV; CDR2 reads YYDKDF (reference sequence). This CDR3 is 17 amino acids long. The CDR3 sequence: CATTRQVSNSGANVLTF. CDR3 DNA: TGTGCCACCACCCGACAGGTATCAAACTCTGGGGCCAACGTCCTGACTTTC.

The genes are TRBV19 and TRBJ2-7, with D possibly matching TRBD2 (6 bases). There are 14 residues in the CDR3. V was pared by 3 bases and J by 0 bases, with 9 bases between. Germline V gene sequence: CDR1 LNHDA, CDR2 SQIVND (reference sequence). CDR3 in amino acids: CASSIQGLSYEQYF. DNA for the CDR3: TGTGCCAGTAGTATTCAGGGACTCTCCTACGAGCAGTACTTC. The whole variable domain, remainder taken from reference TRBV19 and TRBJ2-7, is DGGITQSPKYLFRKEGQNVTLSCEQNLNHDAMYWYRQDPGQGLRLIYYSQIVNDFQKGDIAEGYSVSREKKESFPLTVTSAQKNPTAFYLCASSIQGLSYEQYFGPGTRLTVT.

This clone was picked up one time. The chain recombines TRBV12-5 with TRBJ2-1; 12 bases match TRBD2. The trim removed 5 bases at V and 6 bases at J, leaving 5 bases unmatched. The CDR3 runs to 15 residues. Germline V gene lookup returns CDR1 LGHNT and CDR2 FRNRAP. In DNA, the CDR3 is TGTGCTAGTGGTGAACCTAGCGGGAGGGGCAATGAGCAGTTCTTC. Translated: CASGEPSGRGNEQFF. Full variable domain (remainder filled in from reference TRBV12-5 and TRBJ2-1): DARVTQTPRHKVTEMGQEVTMRCQPILGHNTVFWYRQTMMQGLELLAYFRNRAPLDDSGMPKDRFSAEMPDATLATLKIQPSEPRDSAVYFCASGEPSGRGNEQFFGPGTRLTVL.

This chain joins TRBV9 and TRBJ2-3; TRBD1 agrees at 9 bases. The CDR3 has 18 residues. Germline lookup yields CDR1 SGDLS and CDR2 YYNGEE. V was pared by 3 bases and J by 4 bases, with 15 bases of the junction left unmatched. The CDR3: CASSAQANRGQKADTQYF. Written as DNA, the CDR3 is TGTGCCAGCAGCGCACAAGCTAACAGGGGGCAAAAGGCAGATACGCAGTATTTT.